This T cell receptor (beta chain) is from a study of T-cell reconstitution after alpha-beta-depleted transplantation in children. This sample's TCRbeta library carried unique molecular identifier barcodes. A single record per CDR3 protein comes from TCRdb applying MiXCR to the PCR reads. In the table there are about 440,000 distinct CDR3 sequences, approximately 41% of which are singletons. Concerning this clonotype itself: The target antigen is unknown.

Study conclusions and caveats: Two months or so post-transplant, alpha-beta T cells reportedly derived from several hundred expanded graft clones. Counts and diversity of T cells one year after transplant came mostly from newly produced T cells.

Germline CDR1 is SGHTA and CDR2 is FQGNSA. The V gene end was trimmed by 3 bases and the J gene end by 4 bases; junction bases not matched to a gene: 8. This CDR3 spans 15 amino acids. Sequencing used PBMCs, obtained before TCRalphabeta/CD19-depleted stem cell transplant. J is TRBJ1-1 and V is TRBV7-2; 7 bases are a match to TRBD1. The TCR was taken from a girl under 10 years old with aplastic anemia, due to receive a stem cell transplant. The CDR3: CASSLNRGGATEAFF. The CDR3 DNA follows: TGTGCCAGCAGCTTGAACAGGGGTGGGGCCACTGAAGCTTTCTTT.